Below are 22 T cell receptor beta chains sequenced from a single sample in a study of cytomegalovirus exposure and HLA in healthy donors. PCR employed 60 Vbeta and 13 Jbeta primers. TCRdb's copy holds only in-frame clones and misses some; the assay was immunoSEQ multiplex PCR. The sample records 85,000 to 100,000 clones, around nine tenths being singletons. Sequencing was carried out using PBMCs. All receptors derive from a man aged 25 to 45 in good health and CMV-seropositive.

The genes are TRBV5-6 and TRBJ2-5; TRBD1 agrees at 9 bases. This CDR3 has 15 residues. CDR1 and CDR2 (germline): SGHDT, YYEEEE. V lost 6 bases and J lost 3; bases outside the gene matches: 9. The CDR3 spells CASTAFDRGEETQYF. The CDR3 DNA is TGTGCCAGCACCGCGTTTGACAGGGGGGAAGAGACCCAGTACTTC.

The chain has TRBV11-3 and TRBJ2-1; 9 bases agree with TRBD2. Germline loops: CDR1 SGHNT, CDR2 YENEEA. This CDR3 contains 15 residues. Germline trimming cut 5 bases from V and 8 bases from J; bases unmatched to any gene: 10. The CDR3: CASSGGSGRSHEQFF. The CDR3 DNA is TGTGCCAGCAGCGGGGGGAGCGGGAGGTCCCATGAGCAGTTCTTC.

The rearrangement links TRBV15 to TRBJ1-5; D uncertain. V was cut by 3 bases and J by 6 bases, with 6 bases left in between. The length of the CDR3 is 12 residues. Germline V lookup: CDR1 LNHNV, CDR2 YYDKDF (reference sequence). This chain's CDR3 is CATSRGGQPQHF. CDR3 nucleotides: TGTGCCACCAGCAGGGGAGGTCAGCCCCAGCATTTT.

The chain uses TRBV5-1 and TRBJ2-5, with a tentative D call TRBD2 (6 bases). Trimming stripped 0 bases from V and 1 base from J, with 13 bases between. Per germline, CDR1 SGHRS and CDR2 YFSETQ. The length of the CDR3 is 16 residues. CDR3 protein: CASSLEAFSGQETQYF. Written as DNA, the CDR3 is TGCGCCAGCAGCTTGGAGGCGTTTAGCGGCCAAGAGACCCAGTACTTC.

This clone has just one count. This sequence joins TRBV11-2 and TRBJ2-1; the match to TRBD2 covers 7 bases. Trimming took 1 base from V and 4 from J; bases not matched to a gene: 7. CDR1 and CDR2 (germline): SGHAT, FQNNGV. This CDR3 is built from 16 residues. The CDR3 protein is CASSLGRLAVYNEQFF. In nucleotides, the CDR3 is TGTGCCAGCAGCTTAGGTCGCCTAGCGGTATACAATGAGCAGTTCTTC.

The chain couples TRBV4-2 to TRBJ1-2, with a possible D match to TRBD1 (5 bases). The CDR3 runs to 16 residues. Germline CDR1 LGHNA, CDR2 YNFKEQ. Trimming shortened V by 0 bases and J by 4 bases, and 15 bases separated the two germline ends. CDR3 region: CASSQDHGGVSYGYTF. As DNA, the CDR3 is TGTGCCAGCAGCCAAGACCACGGGGGGGTGAGCTATGGCTACACCTTC.

The V gene is TRBV5-4, the J gene TRBJ2-3, with 7 bases identical to TRBD2. Germline V gene sequence: CDR1 SGHNT, CDR2 YYREEE (reference sequence). The CDR3 sequence is 15 residues long. After removal of 3 bases from V and 3 bases from J, the junction contained 7 bases not matched to a gene. The CDR3: CASSYSGAGTDTQYF. The CDR3 bases are TGTGCCAGCAGCTACTCAGGAGCGGGGACAGATACGCAGTATTTT.

The gene calls are TRBV28 and TRBJ1-4; D is unclear. Trimming pared 6 bases from V and 0 bases from J, leaving 17 bases between. Germline V CDR1 and CDR2: MDHEN, SYDVKM. The CDR3 consists of 17 residues. CDR3 loop: CASSSRRVLATNEKLFF. The CDR3 DNA reads TGTGCCAGCAGCTCAAGGAGGGTTCTCGCAACTAATGAAAAACTGTTTTTT.

The chain has TRBV2 and TRBJ1-1, with TRBD1 matching over 8 bases. Germline V gives CDR1 SNHLY, CDR2 FYNNEI. The CDR3 runs to 14 residues. Germline trimming cut 6 bases from V and 4 bases from J; bases unmatched to any gene: 7. CDR3 nucleotides: TGTGCCAGCAGCGACCAGGGGGCGCCCACTGAAGCTTTCTTT. Its protein is CASSDQGAPTEAFF.

This sequence joins TRBV18 and TRBJ2-2; weak D call: TRBD2 (5 bases). Looked up from germline, CDR1 is KGHSH and CDR2 is LQKENI. The CDR3 covers 16 residues. V was pared by 5 bases and J by 6 bases, with 19 bases between. The CDR3 bases are TGTGCCAGCTCAAAACCCACAAGCCCGAGGGCCGGGGAGCTGTTTTTT. Its protein product is CASSKPTSPRAGELFF.

V and J are TRBV4-1 and TRBJ1-5, with D perhaps matching TRBD1 (6 bases). V lost 4 bases and J lost 3, with 10 bases in between. The CDR3 spans 14 residues. CDR1 is MGHRA, CDR2 YSYEKL, per germline. The CDR3 bases are TGCGCCAGCAGCCGACAGGTGATCAATCAGCCCCAGCATTTT. The encoded protein is CASSRQVINQPQHF.

The chain has TRBV4-2 and TRBJ1-1, with D hard to call. This CDR3 region has 14 residues. V dropped 0 bases and J dropped 5 bases, with 10 bases sitting between them. Germline lookup yields CDR1 LGHNA and CDR2 YNFKEQ. CDR3 bases: TGTGCCAGCAGCCAAGAGGGCCGCCGGACTGAAGCTTTCTTT. This translates into CASSQEGRRTEAFF.

The chain carries TRBV27 and TRBJ1-1; the D is unclear. The CDR3 extends over 13 amino acids. V lost 5 bases and J 7 bases, leaving 14 bases between the germline ends. Germline V gene lookup returns CDR1 MNHEY and CDR2 SMNVEV (reference sequence). CDR3: CASSIGRADEAFF. The CDR3 DNA follows: TGTGCCAGCAGTATTGGGAGGGCGGATGAAGCTTTCTTT.

The CDR3 is CASRRGYEQYF. For the CDR3, the DNA is TGTGCCAGCCGGAGAGGCTACGAGCAGTACTTC. The chain combines TRBV7-9 with TRBJ2-7, with D hard to call. Germline V gene sequence: CDR1 SEHNR, CDR2 FQNEAQ (reference sequence). V lost 8 bases and J lost 3, with 8 bases in between. This CDR3 region has 11 residues. Using reference TRBV7-9 and TRBJ2-7 for the parts outside the CDR3, the full variable domain is DTGVSQNPRHKITKRGQNVTFRCDPISEHNRLYWYRQTLGQGPEFLTYFQNEAQLEKSRLLSDRFSAERPKGSFSTLEIQRTEQGDSAMYLCASRRGYEQYFGPGTRLTVT.

The chain has TRBV28 and TRBJ2-1; 7 positions match TRBD1. The CDR3 totals 16 residues. V shed 8 bases, J shed 6 bases, and the junction held 16 bases outside the gene matches. Germline CDR1 reads MDHEN; CDR2 reads SYDVKM. Written as DNA, the CDR3 is TGTGCCAGCCGGGACAGAGGAAACACCAGGGGCAATGAGCAGTTCTTC. Its protein product is CASRDRGNTRGNEQFF.

V gene TRBV27 combines with J gene TRBJ2-1; D might be TRBD2 (7 bases). Trimming took off 3 bases at V and 9 bases at J, with 21 bases between the two ends. Germline V gene sequence: CDR1 MNHEY, CDR2 SMNVEV (reference sequence). This CDR3 has 16 amino acids. CDR3 sequence: CASSLGGGEGPIEQFF. CDR3 DNA sequence: TGTGCCAGCAGTTTGGGGGGCGGGGAGGGCCCTATTGAGCAGTTCTTC.

The CDR3 coding sequence is TGTGCCAGCAGTACGACAGGGAGGGAGCAGTTCTTC. It is translated as CASSTTGREQFF. This sequence joins TRBV2 and TRBJ2-1; TRBD1 is a possible D gene (7 bases). This CDR3 has 12 residues. The germline V gene encodes CDR1 SNHLY and CDR2 FYNNEI. V dropped 5 bases and J dropped 10 bases, with 12 bases sitting between them.

This clone was detected only once. This chain links TRBV19 with TRBJ2-3; 12 bases are a match to TRBD2. Germline V lookup: CDR1 LNHDA, CDR2 SQIVND (reference sequence). V was clipped by 1 base and J by 0 bases; unmatched bases: 2. The CDR3 totals 17 residues. The CDR3 loop is CASSIGGTSGSTDTQYF. CDR3 nucleotides: TGTGCCAGTAGTATAGGTGGGACTAGCGGGAGCACAGATACGCAGTATTTT.

CDR3 loop: CASSLTQGLSNQPQHF. CDR3 nucleotides: TGTGCCAGCAGTTTAACACAGGGTTTGAGCAATCAGCCCCAGCATTTT. This chain connects TRBV28 to TRBJ1-5; possibly TRBD1 for D (6 bases). Trimming pared 2 bases from V and 1 base from J, leaving 12 bases between. The CDR3 runs to 16 residues. CDR1 MDHEN and CDR2 SYDVKM come from the germline V gene. The whole variable domain, remainder taken from reference TRBV28 and TRBJ1-5, is DVKVTQSSRYLVKRTGEKVFLECVQDMDHENMFWYRQDPGLGLRLIYFSYDVKMKEKGDIPEGYSVSREKKERFSLILESASTNQTSMYLCASSLTQGLSNQPQHFGDGTRLSIL.

In this sample, this clone turned up once. The chain couples TRBV15 to TRBJ2-1; a weak D match, TRBD2 (6 bases). Looked up from germline, CDR1 is LNHNV and CDR2 is YYDKDF (reference sequence). The length of the CDR3 is 14 residues. V was clipped by 4 bases and J by 10 bases, with 17 bases between them. CDR3 sequence: CATSTRKTSREQFF. The CDR3 DNA is TGTGCCACCAGCACCCGCAAGACTAGTCGCGAGCAGTTCTTC. The full variable domain, completed using reference TRBV15 and TRBJ2-1, is DAMVIQNPRYQVTQFGKPVTLSCSQTLNHNVMYWYQQKSSQAPKLLFHYYDKDFNNEADTPDNFQSRRPNTSFCFLDIRSPGLGDTAMYLCATSTRKTSREQFFGPGTRLTVL.

The chain is built from TRBV5-1 and TRBJ2-7, with TRBD1 matching over 11 bases. Germline V gene sequence: CDR1 SGHRS, CDR2 YFSETQ. CDR3 size: 15 residues. V lost 3 bases and J lost 3; bases outside the gene matches: 5. CDR3 sequence: CASSWGTGGRYEQYF. The CDR3 DNA sequence: TGCGCCAGCAGCTGGGGGACAGGGGGTCGCTACGAGCAGTACTTC.

The J gene is TRBJ2-5, the V gene TRBV5-1; possible D gene TRBD1, 5 bases. V was shortened by 4 bases and J by 0 bases, with 10 bases between the two germline ends. The CDR3 consists of 14 residues. The germline CDR1 and CDR2 sequences are SGHRS and YFSETQ. DNA of the CDR3: TGCGCCAGCAGCACCCTGGACAACCAAGAGACCCAGTACTTC. It is translated as CASSTLDNQETQYF.